In this sample, the clone carrying this TCR delta chain turned up a few times. Its antigen is unidentified. The sample originates from a study of Vδ1+ human thymocytes. Study observations and caveats: In the thymus, TRG and TRD repertoires looked highly polyclonal with Gaussian CDR3 lengths.

V was clipped by 2 bases and J by 0 bases; unmatched bases: 15. Germline values: CDR1 TSWWSYY, CDR2 QGS. The CDR3 length is 20 residues. RNA was extracted from the cells and then reverse transcribed. Pooled V-gene forward primers with one constant-region reverse primer generated the CDR3 amplicons by multiplex PCR. TCRdb ran CATT on the multiplex PCR reads. This table holds some 54,000 delta-chain clones, 15% to 20% found once. The receptor was isolated from a boy younger than two who had congenital heart surgery. The gene calls are TRDV1 and TRDJ1; 10 positions agree with TRDD3. Material for sequencing was Vdelta1+ gamma-delta thymocytes from the thymus. Stated subset: FACS-sorted CD3+ TCRalphabeta- TCRVdelta1+ TCRVdelta2- thymocytes. CDR3 nucleotide sequence: TGTGCTCTTGGGGAAATTCGTACTGGGGGATCCACGTCGTACACCGATAAACTCATCTTT. Its protein product is CALGEIRTGGSTSYTDKLIF.